This TCR beta chain came from a study of cytomegalovirus exposure and HLA in healthy donors. Study information: Sequencing of 180 million or so T cells in an earlier analysis found 95 million to 120 million unique TCR beta sequences. Findings of the study overall: Analyzed later, most CMV-associated TCR beta chains appeared HLA-restricted. In vitro testing confirmed three CMV-associated chains as specific for CMV antigens.

PCR amplification relied on 60 Vbeta primers (plus 13 Jbeta primers). Some clones are missing from TCRdb's copy, which holds only in-frame ones; the method was immunoSEQ multiplex PCR. The sample yields under 200,000 clones, around 88% seen once. Points on this clone: Its antigen is as yet unknown.

CDR3 length: 16 residues. V lost 2 bases, J lost 6 bases, and 7 bases stayed unmatched. From germline, CDR1 is SGHVS and CDR2 FQNEAQ. Although they were nominally healthy when sampled, donors likely had unrecorded immune exposures. The sequenced material came from PBMCs. The V gene is TRBV7-8, the J gene TRBJ2-2; TRBD2 matches 9 bases. This sequence originates from a woman under 40 in good health and CMV-seronegative. The CDR3 coding sequence is TGTGCCAGCAGCTTAAGGAATAGCGGGAGTTCCGGGGAGCTGTTTTTT. Its translation: CASSLRNSGSSGELFF.